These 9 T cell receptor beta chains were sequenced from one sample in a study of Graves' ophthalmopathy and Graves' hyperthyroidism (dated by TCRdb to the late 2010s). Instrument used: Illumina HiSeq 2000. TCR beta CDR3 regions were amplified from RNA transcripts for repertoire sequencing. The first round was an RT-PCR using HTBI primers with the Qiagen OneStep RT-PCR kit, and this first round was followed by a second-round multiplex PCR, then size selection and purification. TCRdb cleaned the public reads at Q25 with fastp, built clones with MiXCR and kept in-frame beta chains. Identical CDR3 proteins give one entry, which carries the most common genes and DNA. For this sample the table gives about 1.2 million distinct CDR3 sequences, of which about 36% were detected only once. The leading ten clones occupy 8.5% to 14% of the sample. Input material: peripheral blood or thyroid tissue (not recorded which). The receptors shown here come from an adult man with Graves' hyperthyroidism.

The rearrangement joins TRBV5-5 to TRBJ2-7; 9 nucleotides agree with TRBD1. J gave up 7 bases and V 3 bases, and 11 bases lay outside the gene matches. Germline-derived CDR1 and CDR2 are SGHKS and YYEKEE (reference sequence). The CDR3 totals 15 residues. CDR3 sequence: CASSSGTGTGREQYF. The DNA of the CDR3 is TGTGCCAGCAGCTCCGGTACCGGGACAGGGAGGGAGCAGTACTTC.

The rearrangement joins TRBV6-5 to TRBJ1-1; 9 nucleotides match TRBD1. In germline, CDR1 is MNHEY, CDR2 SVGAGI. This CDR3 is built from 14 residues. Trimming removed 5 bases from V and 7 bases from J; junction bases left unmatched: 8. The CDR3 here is CASSEDRGASEAFF. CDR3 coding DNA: TGTGCCAGCAGTGAGGACAGGGGAGCCAGTGAAGCTTTCTTT.

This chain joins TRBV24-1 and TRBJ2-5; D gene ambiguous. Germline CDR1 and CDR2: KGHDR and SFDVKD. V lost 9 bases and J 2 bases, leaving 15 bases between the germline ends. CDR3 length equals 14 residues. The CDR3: CATGGEVWQETQYF. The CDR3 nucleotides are TGTGCCACCGGCGGTGAGGTCTGGCAAGAGACCCAGTACTTC.

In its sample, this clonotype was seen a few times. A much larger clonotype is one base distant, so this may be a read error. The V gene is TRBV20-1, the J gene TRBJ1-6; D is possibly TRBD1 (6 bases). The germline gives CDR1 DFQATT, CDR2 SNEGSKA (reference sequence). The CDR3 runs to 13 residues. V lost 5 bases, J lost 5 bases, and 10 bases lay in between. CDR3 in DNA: TGCAGTGCTGGGGACACGCATAATTCACCCCTCCACTTT. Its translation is CSAGDTHNSPLHF.

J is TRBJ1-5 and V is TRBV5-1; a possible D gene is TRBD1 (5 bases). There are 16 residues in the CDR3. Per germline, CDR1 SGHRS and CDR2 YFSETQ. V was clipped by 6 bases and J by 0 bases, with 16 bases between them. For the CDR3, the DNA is TGCGCCAGCATTACCAGGGAGGGTTATAGCAATCAGCCCCAGCATTTT. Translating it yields CASITREGYSNQPQHF. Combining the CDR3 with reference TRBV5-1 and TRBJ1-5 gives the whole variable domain KAGVTQTPRYLIKTRGQQVTLSCSPISGHRSVSWYQQTPGQGLQFLFEYFSETQRNKGNFPGRFSGRQFSNSRSEMNVSTLELGDSALYLCASITREGYSNQPQHFGDGTRLSIL.

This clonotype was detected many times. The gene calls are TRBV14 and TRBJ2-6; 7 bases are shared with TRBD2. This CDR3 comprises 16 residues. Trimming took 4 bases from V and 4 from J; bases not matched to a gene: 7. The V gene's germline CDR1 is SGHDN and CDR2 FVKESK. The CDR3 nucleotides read TGTGCCAGCAGCCCCCGGGCGGGAGCCGGGGCCAACGTCCTGACTTTC. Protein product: CASSPRAGAGANVLTF.

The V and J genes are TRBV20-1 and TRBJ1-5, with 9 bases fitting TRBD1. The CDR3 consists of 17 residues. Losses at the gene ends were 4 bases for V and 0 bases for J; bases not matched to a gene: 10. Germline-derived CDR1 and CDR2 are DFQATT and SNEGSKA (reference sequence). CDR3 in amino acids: CSAIPAGTGNSNQPQHF. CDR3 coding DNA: TGCAGTGCTATTCCTGCCGGGACAGGGAATAGCAATCAGCCCCAGCATTTT.

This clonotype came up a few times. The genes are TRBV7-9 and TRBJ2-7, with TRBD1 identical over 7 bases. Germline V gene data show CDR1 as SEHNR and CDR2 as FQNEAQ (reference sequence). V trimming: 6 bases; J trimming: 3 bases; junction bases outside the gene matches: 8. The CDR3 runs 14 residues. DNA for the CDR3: TGTGCCAGCAGTCCCCCGGACAGGAACTACGAGCAGTACTTC. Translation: CASSPPDRNYEQYF.

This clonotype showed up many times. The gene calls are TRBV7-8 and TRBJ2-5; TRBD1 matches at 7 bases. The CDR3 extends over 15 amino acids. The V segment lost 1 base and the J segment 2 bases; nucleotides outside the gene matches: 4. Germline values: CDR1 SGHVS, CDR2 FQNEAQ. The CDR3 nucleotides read TGTGCCAGCAGCTTAGGTCCGGACAGGCAAGAGACCCAGTACTTC. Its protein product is CASSLGPDRQETQYF.